Described below is a single T cell receptor beta chain sequence and its context. Its specificity is unknown. This entry comes from a study of blood T cells in healthy people across ages. Study-level findings and limits: TCR beta diversity tracked closely with naive T cell percentage.

This CDR3 contains 15 residues. V lost 2 bases to trimming and J lost 2 bases, with 12 bases between them. Germline V gives CDR1 MNHEY, CDR2 SVGAGI. With a J-beta primer mix and a sample-barcoded 5' primer, a second PCR ran about 7 to 12 cycles. Through a template-switch adaptor with 12 random nucleotides, each cDNA molecule received a tag. TCRdb redid the calling of the 5' RACE reads with MiXCR, one entry per CDR3 protein. The sample includes roughly 1.5 million distinct CDR3 sequences, roughly 43% of them seen just once. The source material was blood. The rearrangement uses TRBV6-5 and TRBJ1-1, with D maybe TRBD1 (6 bases). The sequence derives from a woman under 30 in good health. In DNA, the CDR3 is TGTGCCAGCAGTTACGAAGCAGGGGTCAACACTGAAGCTTTCTTT. This sequence encodes CASSYEAGVNTEAFF.